This T cell receptor beta chain was documented in a study of cytomegalovirus exposure and HLA in healthy donors. Study-level results: The study found most TCR sequences rare, yet found some public TCRs in many donors. In vitro, a few CMV-associated chains proved specific for CMV antigens.

Assay used: immunoSEQ multiplex PCR; TCRdb lists only in-frame clones, some missing. The sample has about 160,000 clones, roughly nine tenths seen once; the top ten hold 4.5% to 7%. In the case of this clone: Its antigen is as yet unknown.

Looked up from germline, CDR1 is ENHRY and CDR2 is SYGVKD. V was cut by 4 bases and J by 8 bases, with 24 bases left in between. The CDR3 totals 17 residues. The clonotype originates from a woman in her twenties or thirties in good health and CMV-seronegative. This rearrangement joins TRBV10-3 to TRBJ2-1; maybe TRBD1 (5 bases). Sequences were obtained from PBMCs. The CDR3 bases are TGTGCCATCAGTGTACCCCCATCTGGGGCTTCCCCCGATGAGCAGTTCTTC. This gives the protein CAISVPPSGASPDEQFF.